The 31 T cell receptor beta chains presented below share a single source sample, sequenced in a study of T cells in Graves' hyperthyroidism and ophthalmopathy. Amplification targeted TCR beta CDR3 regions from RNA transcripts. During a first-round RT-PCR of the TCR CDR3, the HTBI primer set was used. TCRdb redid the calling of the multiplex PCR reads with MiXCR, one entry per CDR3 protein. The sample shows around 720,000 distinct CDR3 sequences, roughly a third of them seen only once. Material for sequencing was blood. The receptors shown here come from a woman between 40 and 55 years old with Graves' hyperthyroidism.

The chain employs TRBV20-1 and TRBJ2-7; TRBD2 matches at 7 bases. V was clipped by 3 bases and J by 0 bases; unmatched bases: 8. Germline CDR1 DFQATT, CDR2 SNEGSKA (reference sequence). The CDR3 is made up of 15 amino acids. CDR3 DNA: TGCAGTGCTAGGGGGGGGACCATTATCTCCTACGAGCAGTACTTC. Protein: CSARGGTIISYEQYF.

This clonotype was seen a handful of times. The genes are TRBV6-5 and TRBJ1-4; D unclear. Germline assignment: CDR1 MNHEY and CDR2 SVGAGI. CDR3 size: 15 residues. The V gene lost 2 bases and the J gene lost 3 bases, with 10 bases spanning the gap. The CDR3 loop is CASSYGVTANEKLFF. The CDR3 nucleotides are TGTGCCAGCAGTTACGGGGTTACGGCTAATGAAAAACTGTTTTTT.

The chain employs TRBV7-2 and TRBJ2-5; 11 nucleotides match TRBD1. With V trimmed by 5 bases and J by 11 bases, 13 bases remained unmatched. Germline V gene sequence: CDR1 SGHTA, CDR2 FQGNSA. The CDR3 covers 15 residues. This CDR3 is CASSRTGGDADTQYF. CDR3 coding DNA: TGTGCCAGCAGCCGGACAGGGGGCGACGCAGATACGCAGTACTTC.

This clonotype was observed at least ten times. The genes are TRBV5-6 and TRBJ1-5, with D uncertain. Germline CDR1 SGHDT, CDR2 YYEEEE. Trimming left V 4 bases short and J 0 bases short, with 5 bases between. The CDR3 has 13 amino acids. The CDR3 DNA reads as TGTGCCAGCAGCCACCATAGCAATCAGCCCCAGCATTTT. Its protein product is CASSHHSNQPQHF.

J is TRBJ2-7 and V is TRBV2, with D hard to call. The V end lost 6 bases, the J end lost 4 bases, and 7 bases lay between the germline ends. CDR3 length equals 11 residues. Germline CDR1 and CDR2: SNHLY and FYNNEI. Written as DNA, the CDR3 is TGTGCCAGCAGGCCGACGTACGAGCAGTACTTC. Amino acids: CASRPTYEQYF.

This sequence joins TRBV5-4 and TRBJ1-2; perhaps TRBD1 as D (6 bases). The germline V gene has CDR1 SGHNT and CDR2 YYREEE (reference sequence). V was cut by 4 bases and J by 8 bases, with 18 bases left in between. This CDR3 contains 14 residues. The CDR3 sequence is CASSPLSGDEGYTF. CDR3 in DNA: TGTGCCAGCAGCCCACTCTCAGGGGATGAAGGCTACACCTTC.

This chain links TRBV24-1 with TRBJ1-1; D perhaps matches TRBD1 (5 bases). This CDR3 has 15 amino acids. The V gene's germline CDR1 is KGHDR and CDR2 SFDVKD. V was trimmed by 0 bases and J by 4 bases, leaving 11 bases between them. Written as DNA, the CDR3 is TGTGCCACCAGTGATTTGTCGAGCGGGGGCACTGAAGCTTTCTTT. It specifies CATSDLSSGGTEAFF.

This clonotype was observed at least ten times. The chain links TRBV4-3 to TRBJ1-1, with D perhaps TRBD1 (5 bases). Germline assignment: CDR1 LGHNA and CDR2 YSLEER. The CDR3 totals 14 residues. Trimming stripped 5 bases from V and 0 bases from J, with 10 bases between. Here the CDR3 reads CASSYGAMNTEAFF. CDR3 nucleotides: TGCGCCAGCAGCTACGGGGCGATGAACACTGAAGCTTTCTTT.

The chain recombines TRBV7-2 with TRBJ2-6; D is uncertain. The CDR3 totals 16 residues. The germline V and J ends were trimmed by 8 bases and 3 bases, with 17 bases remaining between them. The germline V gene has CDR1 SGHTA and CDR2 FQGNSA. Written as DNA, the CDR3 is TGTGCCAGCTCATACGCCGGGTTAGGTGGGGCCAACGTCCTGACTTTC. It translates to CASSYAGLGGANVLTF.

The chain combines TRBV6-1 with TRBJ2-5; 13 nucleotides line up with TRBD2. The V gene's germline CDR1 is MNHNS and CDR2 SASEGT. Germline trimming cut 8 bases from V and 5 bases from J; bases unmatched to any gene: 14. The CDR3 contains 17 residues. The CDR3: CASRTRLAGGLWETQYF. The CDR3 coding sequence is TGTGCCAGCCGAACGAGACTAGCGGGAGGCCTGTGGGAGACCCAGTACTTC.

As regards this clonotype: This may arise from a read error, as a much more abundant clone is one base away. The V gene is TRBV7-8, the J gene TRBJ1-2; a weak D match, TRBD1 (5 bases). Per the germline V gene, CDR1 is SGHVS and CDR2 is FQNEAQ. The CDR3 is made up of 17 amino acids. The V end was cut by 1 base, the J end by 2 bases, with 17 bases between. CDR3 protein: CASSLDRTRGANYGYTF. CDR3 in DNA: TGTGCCAGCAGCTTAGACAGGACAAGGGGCGCAAACTATGGCTACACCTTC.

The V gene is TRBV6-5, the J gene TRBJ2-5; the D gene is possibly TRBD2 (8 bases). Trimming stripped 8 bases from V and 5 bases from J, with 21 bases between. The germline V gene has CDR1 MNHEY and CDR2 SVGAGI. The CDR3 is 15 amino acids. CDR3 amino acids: CASSGLGQDWETQYF. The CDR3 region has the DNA TGTGCCAGCTCGGGACTAGGACAGGATTGGGAGACCCAGTACTTC.

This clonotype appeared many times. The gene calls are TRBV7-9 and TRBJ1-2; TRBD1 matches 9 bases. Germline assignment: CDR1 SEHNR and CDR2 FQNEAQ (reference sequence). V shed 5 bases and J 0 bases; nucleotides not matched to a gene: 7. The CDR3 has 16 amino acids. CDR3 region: CASSPGDRVPNYGYTF. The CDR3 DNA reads TGTGCCAGCAGCCCCGGGGACAGGGTGCCTAACTATGGCTACACCTTC.

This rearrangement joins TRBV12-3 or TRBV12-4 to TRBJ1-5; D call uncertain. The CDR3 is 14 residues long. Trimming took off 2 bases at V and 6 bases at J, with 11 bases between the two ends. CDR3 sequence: CASSLTTQSQPQHF. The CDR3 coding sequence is TGTGCCAGCAGTTTAACGACGCAGAGTCAGCCCCAGCATTTT.

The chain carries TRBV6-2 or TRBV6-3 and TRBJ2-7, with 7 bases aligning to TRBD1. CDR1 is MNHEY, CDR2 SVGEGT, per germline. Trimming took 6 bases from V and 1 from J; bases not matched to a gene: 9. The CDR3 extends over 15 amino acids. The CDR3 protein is CASRKSGQESYEQYF. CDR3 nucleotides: TGTGCCAGCAGAAAATCAGGACAGGAATCCTACGAGCAGTACTTC.

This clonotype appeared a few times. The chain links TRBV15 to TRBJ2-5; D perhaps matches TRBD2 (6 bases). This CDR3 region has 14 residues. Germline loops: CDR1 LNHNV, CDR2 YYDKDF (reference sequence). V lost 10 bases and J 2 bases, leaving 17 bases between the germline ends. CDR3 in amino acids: CASTSPGLQETQYF. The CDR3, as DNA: TGTGCCAGCACCTCCCCCGGACTACAAGAGACCCAGTACTTC.

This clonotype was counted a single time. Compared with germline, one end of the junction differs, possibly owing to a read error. In nucleotides, the CDR3 is TGTGCCAACAGTCCAACGACAGGGGCTTTCTTT. Protein: CANSPTTGAFF. This sequence joins TRBV2 and TRBJ1-1, with TRBD1 matching over 7 bases. Germline-derived CDR1 and CDR2 are SNHLY and FYNNEI. The CDR3 length is 11 residues.

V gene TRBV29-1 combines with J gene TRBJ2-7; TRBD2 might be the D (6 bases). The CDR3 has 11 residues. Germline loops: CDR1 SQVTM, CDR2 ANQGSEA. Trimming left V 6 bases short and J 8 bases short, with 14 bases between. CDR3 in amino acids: CSVDRESQQYF. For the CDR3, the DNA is TGCAGCGTAGACCGGGAGTCGCAGCAGTACTTC.

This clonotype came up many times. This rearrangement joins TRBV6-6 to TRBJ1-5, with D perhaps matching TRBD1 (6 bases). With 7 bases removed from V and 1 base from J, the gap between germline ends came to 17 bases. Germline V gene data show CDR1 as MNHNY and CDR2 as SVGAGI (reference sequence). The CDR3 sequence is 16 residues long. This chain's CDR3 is CASTDTDRSSNQPQHF. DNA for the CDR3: TGTGCCAGCACCGACACGGACAGATCGAGCAATCAGCCCCAGCATTTT.

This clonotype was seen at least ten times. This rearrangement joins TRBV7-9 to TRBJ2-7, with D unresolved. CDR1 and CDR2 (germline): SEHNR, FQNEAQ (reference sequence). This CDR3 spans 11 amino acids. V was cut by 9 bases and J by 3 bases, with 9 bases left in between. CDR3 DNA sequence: TGTGCCAGTACCGCGAACTACGAGCAGTACTTC. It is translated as CASTANYEQYF.

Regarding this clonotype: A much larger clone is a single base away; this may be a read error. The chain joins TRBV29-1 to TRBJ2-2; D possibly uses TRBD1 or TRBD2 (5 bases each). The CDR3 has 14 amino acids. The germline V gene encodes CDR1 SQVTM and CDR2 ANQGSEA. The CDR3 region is CSGRNGTNTGELLF. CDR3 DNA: TGCAGCGGGAGGAACGGGACCAACACCGGGGAGCTGCTTTTT.

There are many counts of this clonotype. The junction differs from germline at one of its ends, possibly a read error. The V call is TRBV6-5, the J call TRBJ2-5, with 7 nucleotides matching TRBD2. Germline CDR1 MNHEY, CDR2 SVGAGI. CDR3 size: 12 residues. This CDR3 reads CASSPFASGYEF. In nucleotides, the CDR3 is TGTGCCAGCAGTCCTTTCGCTAGCGGATACGAGTTC.

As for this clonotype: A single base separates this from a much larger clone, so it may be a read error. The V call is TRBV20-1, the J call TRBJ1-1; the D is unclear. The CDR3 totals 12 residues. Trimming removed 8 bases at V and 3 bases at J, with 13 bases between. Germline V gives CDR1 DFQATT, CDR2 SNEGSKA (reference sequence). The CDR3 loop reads CSLTRDYTEAFF. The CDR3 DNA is TGCAGTTTGACGAGGGATTACACTGAAGCTTTCTTT.

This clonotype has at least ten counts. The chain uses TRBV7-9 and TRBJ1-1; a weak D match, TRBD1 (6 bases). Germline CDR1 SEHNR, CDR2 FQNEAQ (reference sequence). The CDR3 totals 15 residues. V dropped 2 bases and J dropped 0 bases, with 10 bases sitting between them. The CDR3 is CASSLTDRLNTEAFF. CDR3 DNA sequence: TGTGCCAGCAGCTTAACGGACAGACTGAACACTGAAGCTTTCTTT.

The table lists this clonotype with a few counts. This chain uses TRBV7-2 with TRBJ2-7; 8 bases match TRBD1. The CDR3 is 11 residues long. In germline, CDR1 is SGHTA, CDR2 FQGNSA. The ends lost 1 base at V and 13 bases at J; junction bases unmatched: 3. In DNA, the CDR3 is TGTGCCAGCAGCTTAGGGGGACAGGTATACTTC. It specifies CASSLGGQVYF.

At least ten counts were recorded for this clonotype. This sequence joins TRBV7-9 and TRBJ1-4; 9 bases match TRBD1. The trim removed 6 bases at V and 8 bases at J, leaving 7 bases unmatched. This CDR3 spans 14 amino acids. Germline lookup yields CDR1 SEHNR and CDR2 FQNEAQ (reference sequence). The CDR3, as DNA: TGTGCCAGCAGTCTAATCGGACAGGGGGAAAAACTGTTTTTT. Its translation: CASSLIGQGEKLFF.

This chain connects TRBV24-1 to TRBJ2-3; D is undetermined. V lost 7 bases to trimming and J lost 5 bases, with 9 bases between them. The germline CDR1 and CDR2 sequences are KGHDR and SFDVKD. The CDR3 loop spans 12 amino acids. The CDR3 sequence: CATSELEDTQYF. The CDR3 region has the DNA TGTGCCACCAGCGAATTGGAAGATACGCAGTATTTT.

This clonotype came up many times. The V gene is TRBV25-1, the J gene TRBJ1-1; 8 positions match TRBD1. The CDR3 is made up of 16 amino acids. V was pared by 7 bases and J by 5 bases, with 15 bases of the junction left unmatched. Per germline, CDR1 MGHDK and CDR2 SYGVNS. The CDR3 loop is CASTHILGQGRTEAFF. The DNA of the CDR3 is TGTGCCAGCACTCACATCCTAGGACAGGGTCGGACTGAAGCTTTCTTT.

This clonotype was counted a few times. CDR3 sequence reads: CASSTLQAAGETQYF. Here the CDR3 DNA reads TGTGCCAGCAGTACGCTACAGGCCGCAGGGGAGACCCAGTACTTC. This sequence joins TRBV6-5 and TRBJ2-5, with D maybe TRBD1 (5 bases). Trimming took 5 bases from V and 5 from J, leaving 18 bases between them. The V gene's germline CDR1 is MNHEY and CDR2 SVGAGI. This CDR3 comprises 15 residues.

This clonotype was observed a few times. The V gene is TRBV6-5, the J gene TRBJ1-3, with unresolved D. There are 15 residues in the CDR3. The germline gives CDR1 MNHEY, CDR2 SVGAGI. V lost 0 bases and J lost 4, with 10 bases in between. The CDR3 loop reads CASSYSMRPGNTIYF. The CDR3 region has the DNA TGTGCCAGCAGTTACTCGATGAGGCCCGGAAACACCATATATTTT.

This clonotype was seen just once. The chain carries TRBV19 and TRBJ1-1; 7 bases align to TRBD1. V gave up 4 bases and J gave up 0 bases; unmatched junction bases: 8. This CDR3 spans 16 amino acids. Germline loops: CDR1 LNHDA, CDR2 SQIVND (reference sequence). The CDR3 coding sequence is TGTGCCAGTAGTAGAAAGGACAGGACGTTGAACACTGAAGCTTTCTTT. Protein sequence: CASSRKDRTLNTEAFF.